This TCR beta chain stems from a study of blood T cell repertoires in COVID-19. Whole-study context: Sites across the United States, Italy and Spain contributed samples from acute and convalescent COVID-19. PBMCs, B-cell-depleted T cells, or T cells were the source of the cDNA or gDNA that made up the material.

The V end was cut by 6 bases, the J end by 5 bases, with 19 bases between. Germline assignment: CDR1 MGHDK and CDR2 SYGVNS. This CDR3 comprises 15 residues. As handled by the study authors: Reference gene primer amplification gave nucleated cell count estimates. Some clones are missing from TCRdb's copy, which holds only in-frame ones; the method was immunoSEQ multiplex PCR. V, J and clone size were drawn from that table, and D and trimming were deduced from the DNA. The table lists around 300,000 clones, under 90% of them singletons. One Seattle source followed patients from active infection through their disease course.

The sequenced material came from peripheral blood. The receptor was derived from a woman aged 25 to 39 with COVID-19, enrolled during active disease. This chain joins TRBV25-1 and TRBJ2-5; D uncertain. CDR3 protein: CASRSKESSRETQYF. The CDR3 DNA sequence: TGTGCCAGCAGGTCCAAGGAATCTAGTAGGGAGACCCAGTACTTC.